Below, one T cell receptor (beta chain) is given with its context. cDNA synthesis used the whole RNA isolate, giving expressed TCRB sequences. The repertoire was sequenced with immunoSEQ multiplex PCR; TCRdb's copy has only in-frame clones and lacks some. In the table there are roughly 170,000 clones, approximately 13% of which are singletons. The data were taken from a study of beta chain features in type 1 diabetes. This CDR3 contains 14 residues. The ends were cut back, 7 bases at V and 0 bases at J, with 13 bases in the middle. From germline, CDR1 is SGHVS and CDR2 FQNEAQ. The gene calls are TRBV7-8 and TRBJ2-7; no firm D call. The receptor's source is a woman aged 18-29 years in good health. The specimen was central memory CD4+ T cells from blood. Written as DNA, the CDR3 is TGTGCCAGCACCCTTTACTCGCTCTCCTACGAGCAGTACTTC. It encodes CASTLYSLSYEQYF. Full variable domain (outside the CDR3, taken from reference TRBV7-8 and TRBJ2-7): GAGVSQSPRYKVAKRGQDVALRCDPISGHVSLFWYQQALGQGPEFLTYFQNEAQLDKSGLPSDRFFAERPEGSVSTLKIQRTQQEDSAVYLCASTLYSLSYEQYFGPGTRLTVT.